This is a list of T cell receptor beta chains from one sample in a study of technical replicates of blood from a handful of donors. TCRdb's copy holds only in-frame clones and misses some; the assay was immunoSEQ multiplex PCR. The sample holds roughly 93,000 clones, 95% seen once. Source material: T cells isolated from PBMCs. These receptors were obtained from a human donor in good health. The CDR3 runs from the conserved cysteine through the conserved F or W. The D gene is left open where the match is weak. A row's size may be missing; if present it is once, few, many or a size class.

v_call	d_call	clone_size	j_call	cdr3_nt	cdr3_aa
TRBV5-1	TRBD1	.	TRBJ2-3	TGCGCCAGCACCGACAGGGGTCTTGGGGGAGATACGCAGTATTTT	CASTDRGLGGDTQYF
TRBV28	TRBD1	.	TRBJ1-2	TGTGCCAGCAGTTTATGGGACAGGGGGCGAAGGGGCTACACCTTC	CASSLWDRGRRGYTF
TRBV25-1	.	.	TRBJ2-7	TGTGCCAGCACCCCGGGTGGGGTACGTGGGAGTCGTATGGACGAGCAGTACTTC	CASTPGGVRGSRMDEQYF
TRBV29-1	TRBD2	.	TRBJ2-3	TGCAGCGTTGAAGATGTGGGAGGGACAGATACGCAGTATTTT	CSVEDVGGTDTQYF
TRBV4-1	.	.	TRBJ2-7	TGCGCCAGCAGCCCATATATTGGGGGCGAGTACGAGCAGTACTTC	CASSPYIGGEYEQYF
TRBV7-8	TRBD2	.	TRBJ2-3	TGTGCCAGCAGCTTACTGCCTAGCGGGGGGCTCTTGGTCGGGGATACGCAGTATTTT	CASSLLPSGGLLVGDTQYF
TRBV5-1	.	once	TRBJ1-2	TGCGCCAGCAGTCCGGGGGAGGATGGCTACACCTTC	CASSPGEDGYTF
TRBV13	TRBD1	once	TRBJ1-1	TGTGCCAGCAGCTCCCGGGACAGGATGGCGAACACTGAAGCTTTCTTT	CASSSRDRMANTEAFF
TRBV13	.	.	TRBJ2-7	TGTGCCAGCAGCTCCGAACTAGCTGGGGGCTACGAGCAGTACTTC	CASSSELAGGYEQYF
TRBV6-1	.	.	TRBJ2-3	TGTGCCAGCAGTCTTCGGACAGTGAGCACAGATACGCAGTATTTT	CASSLRTVSTDTQYF
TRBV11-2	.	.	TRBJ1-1	TGTGCCAGCAGCTTAGCACTAGGGGTTTGGGGACAGAACACTGAAGCTTTCTTT	CASSLALGVWGQNTEAFF
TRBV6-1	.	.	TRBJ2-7	TGTGCCAGCAGTCGGTCCAGGGTCTACGAGCAGTACTTC	CASSRSRVYEQYF
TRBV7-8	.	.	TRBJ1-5	TGTGCCAGCAGTTTTACCGAGAGGGGGGGTTCGAGCAATCAGCCCCAGCATTTT	CASSFTERGGSSNQPQHF
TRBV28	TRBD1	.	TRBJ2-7	TGTGCCAGCATCACATGGAAGGGGGCGGCATCCTACGAGCAGTACTTC	CASITWKGAASYEQYF
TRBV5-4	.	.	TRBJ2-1	TGTGCCAGCAGCTTAATCGATGAGCAGTTCTTC	CASSLIDEQFF
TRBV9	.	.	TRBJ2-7	TGTGCCAGCAGCGTAGAGGGGGGGGAAGTCTACGAGCAGTACTTC	CASSVEGGEVYEQYF
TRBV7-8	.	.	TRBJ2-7	TGTGCCAGCAGCTTAGGCAGGCGGGCTATCCCCTACGAGCAGTACTTC	CASSLGRRAIPYEQYF
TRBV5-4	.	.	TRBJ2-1	TGTGCCAGCAGCCCCTCCCAGGGGAATGAGCAGTTCTTC	CASSPSQGNEQFF
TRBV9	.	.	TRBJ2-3	TGTGCCAGCAGCTCGAGGGAGGGCACAGATACGCAGTATTTT	CASSSREGTDTQYF
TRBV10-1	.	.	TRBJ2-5	TGCGCCAGCAGCGAGCAGTACCAAGAGACCCAGTACTTC	CASSEQYQETQYF
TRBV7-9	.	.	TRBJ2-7	TGTGCCAGCAGCTTAAGATTCCAGGAGCGGGTAGCCTACGAGCAGTACTTC	CASSLRFQERVAYEQYF